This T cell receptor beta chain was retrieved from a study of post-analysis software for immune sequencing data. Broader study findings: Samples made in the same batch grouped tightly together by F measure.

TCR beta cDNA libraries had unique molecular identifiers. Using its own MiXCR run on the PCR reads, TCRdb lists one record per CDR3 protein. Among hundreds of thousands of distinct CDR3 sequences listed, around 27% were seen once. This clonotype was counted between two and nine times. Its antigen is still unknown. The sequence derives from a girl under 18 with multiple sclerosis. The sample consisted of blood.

CDR3 nucleotides: TGTGCCAGCAGTTCAGCCTGGGCAGGGGGCAATGAGCAGTTCTTC. It encodes CASSSAWAGGNEQFF. The rearrangement links TRBV28 to TRBJ2-1, with 7 positions matching TRBD1. CDR3 length: 15 residues. Germline CDR1 reads MDHEN; CDR2 reads SYDVKM. With V trimmed by 4 bases and J by 6 bases, 9 bases remained unmatched.